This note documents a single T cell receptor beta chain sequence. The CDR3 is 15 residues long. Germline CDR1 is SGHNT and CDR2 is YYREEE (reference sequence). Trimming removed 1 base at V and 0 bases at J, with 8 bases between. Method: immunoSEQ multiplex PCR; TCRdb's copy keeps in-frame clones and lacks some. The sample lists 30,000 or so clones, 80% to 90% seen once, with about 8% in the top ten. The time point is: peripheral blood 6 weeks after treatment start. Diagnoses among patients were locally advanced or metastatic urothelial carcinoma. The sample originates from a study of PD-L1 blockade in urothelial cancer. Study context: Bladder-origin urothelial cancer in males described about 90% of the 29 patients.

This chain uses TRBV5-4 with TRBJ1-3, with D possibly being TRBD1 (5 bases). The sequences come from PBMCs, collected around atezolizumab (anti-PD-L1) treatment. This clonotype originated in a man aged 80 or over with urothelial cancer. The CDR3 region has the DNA TGTGCCAGCAGCTTGCAGGGTGACTCTGGAAACACCATATATTTT. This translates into CASSLQGDSGNTIYF. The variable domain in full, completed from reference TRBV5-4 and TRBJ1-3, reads ETGVTQSPTHLIKTRGQQVTLRCSSQSGHNTVSWYQQALGQGPQFIFQYYREEENGRGNFPPRFSGLQFPNYSSELNVNALELDDSALYLCASSLQGDSGNTIYFGEGSWLTVV.